The clone carrying this T cell receptor (beta chain) appeared a few times. The target antigen is unknown. Each cDNA molecule carried a unique molecular identifier. MiXCR was run by TCRdb on the 5' RACE reads, yielding one entry per CDR3 protein. The sample contains roughly 81,000 distinct CDR3 sequences, about 6% of which appear only once. The germline gives CDR1 MNHNY, CDR2 SVGAGI (reference sequence). V was pared by 6 bases and J by 7 bases, with 6 bases of the junction left unmatched. The CDR3 has 15 amino acids. This record comes from a study of early T cells in non-severe SARS-CoV-2 infection. At the level of the study: It was bulk RNA from unsorted whole blood that was sequenced, and the chains were unpaired. General observations from the study: Matching results from VDJdb favored anti-spike CD8 responses, leaving private and CD4 specificities undetected.

This clonotype originated in an adult who was a healthcare worker with PCR-confirmed SARS-CoV-2 infection or an uninfected control (not recorded which). The specimen was whole blood. V usage is TRBV6-6 and J usage is TRBJ2-1; TRBD2 aligns across 13 bases. CDR3 sequence reads: CASRTSGGGFNEQFF. In DNA, the CDR3 is TGTGCCAGCAGAACTAGCGGGGGGGGGTTTAATGAGCAGTTCTTC.